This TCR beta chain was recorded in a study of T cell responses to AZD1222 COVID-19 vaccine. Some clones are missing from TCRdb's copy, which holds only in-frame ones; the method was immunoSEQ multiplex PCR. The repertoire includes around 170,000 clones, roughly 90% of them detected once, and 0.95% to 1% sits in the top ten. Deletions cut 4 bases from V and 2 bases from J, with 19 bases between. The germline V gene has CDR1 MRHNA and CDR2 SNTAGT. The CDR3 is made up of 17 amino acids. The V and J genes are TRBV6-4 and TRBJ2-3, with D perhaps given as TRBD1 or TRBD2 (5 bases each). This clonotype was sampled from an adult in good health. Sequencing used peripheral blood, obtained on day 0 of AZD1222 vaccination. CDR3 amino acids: CASSVLGVKPYTDTQYF. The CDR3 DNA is TGTGCCAGCAGTGTTCTGGGGGTGAAGCCATACACAGATACGCAGTATTTT.